The 26 T cell receptor beta chains below all came from one sample that was sequenced in a study of blood T cell repertoires in COVID-19. The protocol was immunoSEQ multiplex PCR, while the TCRdb copy is restricted to in-frame clones and leaves out a portion. The sample includes some 130,000 clones, more than 75% of them seen just once. The sequenced sample was peripheral blood. These receptors originate from a woman aged 55-69 years with acute or convalescent COVID-19.

The rearrangement uses TRBV5-6 and TRBJ1-1, with D maybe TRBD1 (6 bases). CDR3 length: 16 residues. V lost 1 base, J lost 1 base, and 14 bases lay in between. Per the germline V gene, CDR1 is SGHDT and CDR2 is YYEEEE. In DNA, the CDR3 is TGTGCCAGCAGCTTGACCGGGACAATACCGAACACTGAAGCTTTCTTT. As protein: CASSLTGTIPNTEAFF. Filled out from reference TRBV5-6 and TRBJ1-1, the complete variable domain reads DAGVTQSPTHLIKTRGQQVTLRCSPKSGHDTVSWYQQALGQGPQFIFQYYEEEERQRGNFPDRFSGHQFPNYSSELNVNALLLGDSALYLCASSLTGTIPNTEAFFGQGTRLTVV.

V and J are TRBV10-2 and TRBJ2-2; 7 positions match TRBD2. This CDR3 contains 16 residues. CDR1 WSHSY and CDR2 SAAADI come from the germline V gene. V shed 2 bases and J 1 base; nucleotides not matched to a gene: 4. CDR3 in amino acids: CASSERERGNTGELFF. Here the CDR3 DNA reads TGCGCCAGCAGTGAGAGAGAGCGGGGGAACACCGGGGAGCTGTTTTTT.

The genes are TRBV14 and TRBJ2-1; 7 positions match TRBD2. CDR3 length: 13 amino acids. Germline CDR1 and CDR2: SGHDN and FVKESK. With 5 bases clipped from V and 6 bases from J, the junction kept 4 bases outside the gene matches. CDR3: CASSSRTSNEQFF. Written as DNA, the CDR3 is TGTGCCAGCAGCTCCCGGACTAGCAATGAGCAGTTCTTC. The full variable domain, in which reference TRBV14 and TRBJ2-1 provide the parts outside the CDR3, is EAGVTQFPSHSVIEKGQTVTLRCDPISGHDNLYWYRRVMGKEIKFLLHFVKESKQDESGMPNNRFLAERTGGTYSTLKVQPAELEDSGVYFCASSSRTSNEQFFGPGTRLTVL.

CDR3 protein: CASSSGNTGELFF. The CDR3 nucleotides are TGTGCCAGCAGCTCAGGGAACACCGGGGAGCTGTTTTTT. The rearrangement uses TRBV3-1 (or the pseudogene TRBV3-2) and TRBJ2-2; D gene ambiguous. Trimming shortened V by 5 bases and J by 1 base, and 5 bases separated the two germline ends. The CDR3 length is 13 residues. In germline, CDR1 is LGHDT, CDR2 YNNKEL (reference sequence).

J is TRBJ2-5 and V is TRBV5-1; 13 bases match TRBD2. This CDR3 has 15 residues. Germline V gene lookup returns CDR1 SGHRS and CDR2 YFSETQ. The V and J ends lost 5 bases and 3 bases, in that order; junction bases with no gene match: 4. The CDR3 nucleotides read TGCGCCAGCAGGTTGACTAGCGGGAGGAAAGAGACCCAGTACTTC. Its protein product is CASRLTSGRKETQYF.

The rearrangement links TRBV12-3 or TRBV12-4 to TRBJ1-2; perhaps TRBD1 as D (5 bases). CDR3 size: 13 residues. V gave up 1 base and J gave up 8 bases, with 11 bases separating them. The CDR3 is CASSLGGERGYTF. CDR3 nucleotides: TGTGCCAGCAGTTTAGGGGGGGAACGGGGCTACACCTTC.

This chain joins TRBV7-2 and TRBJ2-3; TRBD2 agrees at 11 bases. V was clipped by 0 bases and J by 0 bases; unmatched bases: 2. CDR1 is SGHTA and CDR2 is FQGNSA in the germline V gene. The CDR3 totals 17 residues. The CDR3 sequence is CASSLASGRGSTDTQYF. The CDR3 DNA follows: TGTGCCAGCAGCTTAGCTAGCGGGAGGGGGAGCACAGATACGCAGTATTTT.

This sequence joins TRBV27 and TRBJ2-3; 7 bases map to TRBD2. This CDR3 region has 12 residues. Germline V gives CDR1 MNHEY, CDR2 SMNVEV (reference sequence). With 7 bases clipped from V and 4 bases from J, the junction kept 2 bases outside the gene matches. The CDR3 DNA sequence: TGTGCCAGCATGGGGGGGGCAGATACGCAGTATTTT. As protein: CASMGGADTQYF.

The rearrangement uses TRBV6-6 and TRBJ2-1, with 9 bases lining up with TRBD2. The CDR3 runs 16 residues. V gave up 5 bases and J gave up 8 bases; unmatched junction bases: 13. In germline, CDR1 is MNHNY, CDR2 SVGAGI (reference sequence). The CDR3 is CASSGPLAGELDEQFF. In nucleotides, the CDR3 is TGTGCCAGCAGTGGTCCTTTAGCGGGGGAGCTCGATGAGCAGTTCTTC.

The chain couples TRBV28 to TRBJ1-4; D is ambiguous. Trimming cost V 6 bases and J 8 bases, with 19 bases left between them. Germline CDR1 reads MDHEN; CDR2 reads SYDVKM. The length of the CDR3 is 15 residues. The CDR3 sequence is CASSPGPGDLEKLFF. Written as DNA, the CDR3 is TGTGCCAGCAGCCCAGGCCCCGGGGATTTAGAAAAACTGTTTTTT.

The V gene is TRBV10-3, the J gene TRBJ1-1; D possibly corresponds to TRBD1 (5 bases). The V end was cut by 2 bases, the J end by 1 base, with 8 bases between. CDR3 length equals 14 residues. CDR1 is ENHRY, CDR2 SYGVKD, per germline. As DNA, the CDR3 is TGTGCCATCAGTGAGGACAGCAAGAACACTGAAGCTTTCTTT. It yields the protein CAISEDSKNTEAFF.

The chain combines TRBV7-3 with TRBJ1-2, with 10 bases fitting TRBD1. CDR1 and CDR2 from the germline V gene are SGHTA and FQGTGA. Trimming took 5 bases from V and 4 from J; bases not matched to a gene: 4. The CDR3 is 14 residues long. CDR3 DNA: TGTGCCAGCAGCCCCGGGACAGGGGTCTATGGCTACACCTTC. The encoded protein is CASSPGTGVYGYTF.

V gene TRBV21-1 combines with J gene TRBJ1-1; the table's D call, TRBD1, was not checked against the DNA. TRBV21-1 is a known pseudogene. CDR3 size: 14 residues. The CDR3 nucleotides are TGTGCCAGCAGCAAGTGGCTGCCGAACACTGAAGCTTTCTTT. Translated, it gives CASSKWLPNTEAFF.

The count of this clone is one. The chain carries TRBV28 and TRBJ2-7, with no clear D. The CDR3 runs 12 residues. Germline V CDR1 and CDR2: MDHEN, SYDVKM. V lost 6 bases, J lost 0 bases, and 6 bases lay in between. Here the CDR3 DNA reads TGTGCCAGCAGCGGGTCCTCCTACGAGCAGTACTTC. Amino acid sequence: CASSGSSYEQYF.

This chain links TRBV7-6 with TRBJ2-2, with D uncertain. The CDR3 spans 11 residues. Germline V gene sequence: CDR1 SGHVS, CDR2 FNYEAQ. The ends were cut back, 3 bases at V and 7 bases at J, with 3 bases in the middle. As DNA, the CDR3 is TGTGCCAGCAGCTTTCTCGGGGAGCTGTTTTTT. Protein: CASSFLGELFF. Full variable domain (remainder filled in from reference TRBV7-6 and TRBJ2-2): GAGVSQSPRYKVTKRGQDVALRCDPISGHVSLYWYRQALGQGPEFLTYFNYEAQQDKSGLPNDRFSAERPEGSISTLTIQRTEQRDSAMYRCASSFLGELFFGEGSRLTVL.

This CDR3 reads CASSGLGGPQETQYF. For the CDR3, the DNA is TGTGCCAGCAGCGGACTCGGGGGACCTCAAGAGACCCAGTACTTC. The chain links TRBV9 to TRBJ2-5, with D maybe TRBD2 (6 bases). CDR3 length: 15 residues. CDR1 is SGDLS and CDR2 is YYNGEE in the germline V gene. The ends were cut back, 3 bases at V and 2 bases at J, with 14 bases in the middle.

This clone showed up just a few times. The rearrangement uses TRBV5-3 and TRBJ1-5; a possible D gene is TRBD1 (6 bases). TRBV5-3 is an ORF, with its function uncertain. V was trimmed by 0 bases and J by 7 bases, leaving 23 bases between them. This CDR3 is built from 18 residues. CDR3 in amino acids: CARSLVLSRGGGGQPQHF. The CDR3 nucleotides are TGTGCCAGAAGCTTGGTCTTGTCCAGGGGTGGAGGTGGCCAGCCCCAGCATTTT.

This sequence joins TRBV5-1 and TRBJ1-3, with D hard to call. Trimming cost V 4 bases and J 0 bases, with 5 bases left between them. From germline, CDR1 is SGHRS and CDR2 YFSETQ. The CDR3 totals 13 residues. The CDR3 coding sequence is TGCGCCAGCAGCCAGGACTCTGGAAACACCATATATTTT. Protein: CASSQDSGNTIYF.

The J gene is TRBJ2-1, the V gene TRBV27, with a tentative D call TRBD1 (6 bases). Trimming removed 0 bases from V and 6 bases from J, with 15 bases in between. Germline CDR1 MNHEY, CDR2 SMNVEV (reference sequence). This CDR3 has 16 residues. The DNA of the CDR3 is TGTGCCAGCAGTTTATCGGGGGCAGGGTTGGGCAATGAGCAGTTCTTC. As protein: CASSLSGAGLGNEQFF.

The J gene is TRBJ1-6, the V gene TRBV7-2, with D perhaps TRBD1 (6 bases). The germline CDR1 and CDR2 sequences are SGHTA and FQGNSA. The CDR3 is 14 amino acids. The germline V and J ends were trimmed by 6 bases and 3 bases, with 9 bases remaining between them. The CDR3 loop is CASRATGYNSPLHF. CDR3 in DNA: TGTGCCAGCAGGGCGACAGGCTATAATTCACCCCTCCACTTT.

The chain couples TRBV6-5 to TRBJ2-5; TRBD2 might be the D (5 bases). The CDR3 totals 13 residues. Looked up from germline, CDR1 is MNHEY and CDR2 is SVGAGI. Trimming took 6 bases from V and 5 from J, leaving 13 bases between them. CDR3 nucleotide sequence: TGTGCCAGCAGGGGGATACTAGGGGAGACCCAGTACTTC. It specifies CASRGILGETQYF.

The chain links TRBV4-1 to TRBJ1-2; weak D call: TRBD1 (5 bases). The germline V gene encodes CDR1 MGHRA and CDR2 YSYEKL. The V end was cut by 1 base, the J end by 8 bases, with 17 bases between. The CDR3 sequence is 15 residues long. CDR3 nucleotides: TGCGCCAGCAGCCAAGGGGAACAGGAGCTCTGGGGCTACACCTTC. It codes for CASSQGEQELWGYTF.

This chain connects TRBV12-1 to TRBJ1-3. TRBV12-1 is listed as a pseudogene. This CDR3 spans 12 amino acids. For the CDR3, the DNA is TGTGCCAGCAGCCCCCCGGGAAACACCATATATTTT. It yields the protein CASSPPGNTIYF.

This chain links TRBV7-2 with TRBJ2-5; 12 nucleotides align to TRBD2. This CDR3 is built from 18 residues. The V segment lost 1 base and the J segment 5 bases; nucleotides outside the gene matches: 11. The germline CDR1 and CDR2 sequences are SGHTA and FQGNSA. The CDR3 nucleotides read TGTGCCAGCAGCTTAGAAGGTTCTAGCGGGAGGGCCGCGGAGACCCAGTACTTC. It codes for CASSLEGSSGRAAETQYF.

This rearrangement joins TRBV9 to TRBJ2-7, with 9 bases identical to TRBD1. J gave up 6 bases and V 3 bases, and 19 bases lay outside the gene matches. The germline V gene has CDR1 SGDLS and CDR2 YYNGEE. The CDR3 is made up of 18 amino acids. Here the CDR3 reads CASSGLGGAEDRGCEQYV. The DNA for the CDR3 is TGTGCCAGCAGCGGCCTTGGGGGGGCGGAGGACAGGGGTTGCGAGCAGTACGTC.

The chain's CDR3 is CASSRRDKEERNTEAFF. CDR3 DNA: TGTGCCAGCAGTCGCCGGGACAAAGAGGAACGGAACACTGAAGCTTTCTTT. The chain employs TRBV9 and TRBJ1-1, with D possibly matching TRBD1 (6 bases). The CDR3 sequence is 17 residues long. Trimming shortened V by 5 bases and J by 1 base, and 21 bases separated the two germline ends. Per the germline V gene, CDR1 is SGDLS and CDR2 is YYNGEE.